The 18 T cell receptor beta chains presented below share a single source sample, sequenced in a study of T cells after yellow fever vaccination. Using its own MiXCR run on the 5' RACE reads, TCRdb lists one record per CDR3 protein. The sample records hundreds of thousands of distinct CDR3 sequences, about 12% being singletons. The source material was PBMCs, sampled on the day of the yellow fever booster vaccination. These receptors all come from a man in his thirties or forties who received the YFV17D yellow fever vaccine.

This sequence joins TRBV30 and TRBJ2-1; no reliable D call. In germline, CDR1 is GTSNPN, CDR2 SVGIG (reference sequence). V was cut by 2 bases and J by 8 bases, with 16 bases left in between. The CDR3 consists of 14 residues. CDR3: CAWSSQYKAHEQFF. For the CDR3, the DNA is TGTGCCTGGAGTTCCCAGTATAAGGCCCATGAGCAGTTCTTC.

This clonotype occurred a few times. V usage is TRBV6-5 and J usage is TRBJ1-3; 10 nucleotides line up with TRBD1. The CDR3 extends over 17 amino acids. Trimming at V came to 4 bases and at J to 1 base, leaving 7 bases not matched to a gene. CDR1 is MNHEY, CDR2 SVGAGI, per germline. CDR3 amino acids: CASSLTGTGDSGNTIYF. For the CDR3, the DNA is TGTGCCAGCAGTTTGACCGGGACAGGGGATTCTGGAAACACCATATATTTT.

There are a few counts of this clonotype. The chain is built from TRBV14 and TRBJ2-1; D is unclear. CDR1 SGHDN and CDR2 FVKESK come from the germline V gene. The CDR3 is made up of 11 amino acids. Trimming took 0 bases from V and 12 from J, leaving 6 bases between them. Here the CDR3 DNA reads TGTGCCAGCAGCCAAGAAAGGAGGCAGTTCTTC. This gives the protein CASSQERRQFF.

This rearrangement joins TRBV7-8 to TRBJ2-1; 9 bases align to TRBD2. The CDR3 is 14 amino acids. Germline V lookup: CDR1 SGHVS, CDR2 FQNEAQ. The trim removed 4 bases at V and 7 bases at J, leaving 5 bases unmatched. The CDR3 reads CASSSSGARNEQFF. In DNA form, the CDR3 reads TGTGCCAGCAGCTCTAGCGGGGCTAGGAATGAGCAGTTCTTC.

The CDR3, as DNA: TGCAGCGTCGCCCGAGCGGGTGAAGCTTTCTTT. Its protein is CSVARAGEAFF. This chain uses TRBV29-1 with TRBJ1-1; D not certain. The germline V gene encodes CDR1 SQVTM and CDR2 ANQGSEA. CDR3 size: 11 residues. Trimming removed 6 bases at V and 7 bases at J, with 12 bases between. Drawing the rest from reference TRBV29-1 and TRBJ1-1, the complete variable domain is SAVISQKPSRDICQRGTSLTIQCQVDSQVTMMFWYRQQPGQSLTLIATANQGSEATYESGFVIDKFPISRPNLTFSTLTVSNMSPEDSSIYLCSVARAGEAFFGQGTRLTVV.

This clonotype showed up many times. The gene calls are TRBV7-6 and TRBJ1-4; 9 bases match TRBD1. Germline V gene lookup returns CDR1 SGHVS and CDR2 FNYEAQ. Losses at the gene ends were 1 base for V and 8 bases for J; bases not matched to a gene: 11. The length of the CDR3 is 17 residues. The CDR3 protein is CASSLVPTGQGFEKLFF. In nucleotides, the CDR3 is TGTGCCAGCAGCTTAGTACCTACGGGACAGGGTTTCGAAAAACTGTTTTTT.

The chain uses TRBV30 and TRBJ1-5, with a tentative D call TRBD1 (5 bases). The CDR3 consists of 14 residues. CDR1 GTSNPN and CDR2 SVGIG come from the germline V gene (reference sequence). Trimming took 3 bases from V and 2 from J, leaving 11 bases between them. The CDR3 nucleotides are TGTGCCTGGAGGGGGGACGGGGGCAATCAGCCCCAGCATTTT. Protein sequence: CAWRGDGGNQPQHF. Drawing the rest from reference TRBV30 and TRBJ1-5, the complete variable domain is SQTIHQWPATLVQPVGSPLSLECTVEGTSNPNLYWYRQAAGRGLQLLFYSVGIGQISSEVPQNLSASRPQDRQFILSSKKLLLSDSGFYLCAWRGDGGNQPQHFGDGTRLSIL.

This clonotype was picked up a small number of times. V usage is TRBV9 and J usage is TRBJ2-1; D ambiguous. Trimming left V 4 bases short and J 2 bases short, with 22 bases between. The germline CDR1 and CDR2 sequences are SGDLS and YYNGEE. The CDR3 has 18 amino acids. The CDR3: CASSLGAAEVSPYNEQFF. The CDR3 bases are TGTGCCAGCAGCCTAGGCGCAGCAGAAGTATCACCCTACAATGAGCAGTTCTTC.

The chain links TRBV12-3 or TRBV12-4 to TRBJ2-6; the D gene is possibly TRBD2 (6 bases). Trimming pared 2 bases from V and 4 bases from J, leaving 18 bases between. The CDR3 spans 18 residues. The CDR3 here is CASSLRGRLLLGANVLTF. The DNA of the CDR3 is TGTGCCAGCAGTTTACGGGGGAGGCTACTGTTGGGGGCCAACGTCCTGACTTTC.

The CDR3, as DNA: TGCAGTGCAAGACCGGTTAGACTGAATGCAGATACGCAGTATTTT. Its protein is CSARPVRLNADTQYF. The V and J genes are TRBV20-1 and TRBJ2-3; D is uncertain. Per the germline V gene, CDR1 is DFQATT and CDR2 is SNEGSKA (reference sequence). With 6 bases removed from V and 4 bases from J, the gap between germline ends came to 20 bases. The CDR3 runs to 15 residues.

The table lists this clonotype with a few counts. The rearrangement uses TRBV7-2 and TRBJ2-1, with 12 bases matching TRBD2. The CDR3 totals 16 residues. Per germline, CDR1 SGHTA and CDR2 FQGNSA. V lost 5 bases and J lost 3; bases outside the gene matches: 5. CDR3 sequence: CASSPRTSGIYNEQFF. CDR3 nucleotides: TGTGCCAGCAGCCCCCGGACTAGCGGGATCTACAATGAGCAGTTCTTC.

The V gene is TRBV10-2, the J gene TRBJ2-3; D ambiguous. Germline V gene data show CDR1 as WSHSY and CDR2 as SAAADI. There are 17 residues in the CDR3. Trimming left V 3 bases short and J 0 bases short, with 16 bases between. Here the CDR3 DNA reads TGCGCCAGCAGTGACCTCGATAGCAGCGCTAGCACAGATACGCAGTATTTT. Translated, it gives CASSDLDSSASTDTQYF.

The chain recombines TRBV5-1 with TRBJ1-1; possibly TRBD1 for D (5 bases). The CDR3 length is 16 residues. V was pared by 2 bases and J by 3 bases, with 17 bases between. Germline V gene data show CDR1 as SGHRS and CDR2 as YFSETQ. The CDR3 sequence is CASSFRDRRGDTEAFF. DNA for the CDR3: TGCGCCAGCAGCTTCCGGGACCGCAGAGGGGACACTGAAGCTTTCTTT.

The V gene is TRBV6-1, the J gene TRBJ1-2; possible D gene TRBD1, 6 bases. V shed 5 bases and J shed 4 bases, with 17 bases lying between them. CDR1 MNHNS and CDR2 SASEGT come from the germline V gene. This CDR3 region has 15 residues. The CDR3 loop is CASSRQTGVGYGYTF. The DNA for the CDR3 is TGTGCCAGCAGTCGCCAGACAGGTGTAGGCTATGGCTACACCTTC.

V usage is TRBV5-4 and J usage is TRBJ2-7; TRBD2 matches at 8 bases. J was trimmed by 4 bases and V by 1 base; bases with no gene match: 13. CDR3 length: 17 amino acids. Germline assignment: CDR1 SGHNT and CDR2 YYREEE (reference sequence). This CDR3 is CASSLRAAEREKYEQYF. Written as DNA, the CDR3 is TGTGCCAGCAGCTTGAGAGCAGCTGAGCGGGAGAAATACGAGCAGTACTTC.

This chain connects TRBV5-4 to TRBJ2-7; tentatively, D is TRBD2 (6 bases). Trimming stripped 1 base from V and 13 bases from J, with 15 bases between. The germline V gene encodes CDR1 SGHNT and CDR2 YYREEE (reference sequence). The CDR3 has 12 residues. The CDR3 sequence: CASSLQGLPAYF. DNA for the CDR3: TGTGCCAGCAGCTTGCAAGGACTACCAGCTTACTTC. The full variable domain, with the rest looked up from reference TRBV5-4 and TRBJ2-7, is ETGVTQSPTHLIKTRGQQVTLRCSSQSGHNTVSWYQQALGQGPQFIFQYYREEENGRGNFPPRFSGLQFPNYSSELNVNALELDDSALYLCASSLQGLPAYFGPGTRLTVT.

This clonotype was detected ten times or more. The chain employs TRBV5-1 and TRBJ2-2; no clear D gene. CDR3 length: 12 residues. Germline V gives CDR1 SGHRS, CDR2 YFSETQ. Deletions cut 7 bases from V and 6 bases from J, with 10 bases between. CDR3 protein: CASGLEAGELFF. DNA of the CDR3: TGCGCCAGCGGGCTCGAAGCCGGGGAGCTGTTTTTT.

The chain links TRBV20-1 to TRBJ1-5; D unresolved. Germline V gene sequence: CDR1 DFQATT, CDR2 SNEGSKA (reference sequence). Trimming stripped 2 bases from V and 7 bases from J, with 21 bases between. The CDR3 contains 16 residues. The DNA for the CDR3 is TGCAGTGCTAGAAACCACAACAACAGAGGTAGGCAGCCCCAGCATTTT. It yields the protein CSARNHNNRGRQPQHF.